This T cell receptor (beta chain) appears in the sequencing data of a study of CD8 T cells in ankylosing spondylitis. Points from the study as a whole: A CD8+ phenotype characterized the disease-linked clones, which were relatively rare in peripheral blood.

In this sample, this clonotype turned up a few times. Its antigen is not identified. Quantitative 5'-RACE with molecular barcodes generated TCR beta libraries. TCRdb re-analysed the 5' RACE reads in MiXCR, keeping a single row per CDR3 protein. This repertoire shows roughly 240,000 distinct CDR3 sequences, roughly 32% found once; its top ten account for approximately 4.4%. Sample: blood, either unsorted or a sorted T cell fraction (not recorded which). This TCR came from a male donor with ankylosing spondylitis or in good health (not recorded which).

The CDR3 reads CASTSPGLAGGHYNEQFF. The CDR3 coding sequence is TGTGCCAGCACCAGTCCGGGACTAGCGGGGGGGCACTACAATGAGCAGTTCTTC. The genes are TRBV7-8 and TRBJ2-1; 16 nucleotides line up with TRBD2. Per the germline V gene, CDR1 is SGHVS and CDR2 is FQNEAQ. CDR3 length: 18 amino acids. J gave up 3 bases and V 7 bases, and 9 bases lay outside the gene matches.